A single sample gave rise to the 10 T cell receptor beta chains below, sequenced in a study of shared clonotypes between healthy human individuals. Profiled with immunoSEQ multiplex PCR; TCRdb holds only in-frame clones, not every one. This sample carries roughly 500,000 clones, 90% to 96% of them seen once, and the ten largest clones take 0.06%. The sample comprised naive CD4+ T cells sorted from blood. The sample's subset: CD45RA+ positively selected. These receptors were taken from a woman under 40 in good health.

The gene calls are TRBV7-2 and TRBJ2-1; 10 bases match TRBD2. V was pared by 1 base and J by 4 bases, with 1 base of the junction left unmatched. The length of the CDR3 is 15 residues. Germline CDR1 reads SGHTA; CDR2 reads FQGNSA. DNA for the CDR3: TGTGCCAGCAGCTTAGAACTAGCGGGGTACAATGAGCAGTTCTTC. This codes for CASSLELAGYNEQFF.

Note on this clone: Other DNA sequences of this sample code for an identical CDR3. The V and J genes are TRBV6-5 and TRBJ1-1; tentatively, D is TRBD1 (5 bases). This CDR3 comprises 13 residues. Germline-derived CDR1 and CDR2 are MNHEY and SVGAGI. The V end lost 6 bases, the J end lost 0 bases, and 8 bases lay between the germline ends. The CDR3 nucleotides read TGTGCCAGCAGGAGACAGATGAACACTGAAGCTTTCTTT. It specifies CASRRQMNTEAFF.

This clone was detected only once. The sample carries other DNA sequences with the same CDR3. This chain connects TRBV7-9 to TRBJ1-2; 7 bases line up with TRBD1. CDR3 size: 12 residues. Germline CDR1 and CDR2: SEHNR and FQNEAQ (reference sequence). Trimming at V came to 5 bases and at J to 8 bases, leaving 5 bases not matched to a gene. CDR3 residues: CASSDRVLGYTF. The CDR3 DNA sequence: TGTGCCAGCAGCGACAGGGTCTTAGGCTACACCTTC. Drawing the rest from reference TRBV7-9 and TRBJ1-2, the complete variable domain is DTGVSQNPRHKITKRGQNVTFRCDPISEHNRLYWYRQTLGQGPEFLTYFQNEAQLEKSRLLSDRFSAERPKGSFSTLEIQRTEQGDSAMYLCASSDRVLGYTFGSGTRLTVV.

The chain has TRBV7-2 and TRBJ2-7, with D maybe TRBD1 (5 bases). Trimming removed 3 bases from V and 1 base from J, with 13 bases in between. The CDR3 runs 15 residues. Germline V gene lookup returns CDR1 SGHTA and CDR2 FQGNSA. The CDR3 sequence is CASSLSPDTSYEQYF. CDR3 DNA: TGTGCCAGCAGCTTGTCGCCGGACACTTCCTACGAGCAGTACTTC.

The chain links TRBV28 to TRBJ1-4, with TRBD1 as a possible D gene (5 bases). Germline CDR1 and CDR2: MDHEN and SYDVKM. There are 14 residues in the CDR3. V was shortened by 5 bases and J by 8 bases, with 15 bases between the two germline ends. This CDR3 reads CASSLPVGVEKLFF. The CDR3 DNA follows: TGTGCCAGCAGTCTGCCTGTAGGGGTAGAAAAACTGTTTTTT. Complete variable domain (other parts from reference TRBV28 and TRBJ1-4): DVKVTQSSRYLVKRTGEKVFLECVQDMDHENMFWYRQDPGLGLRLIYFSYDVKMKEKGDIPEGYSVSREKKERFSLILESASTNQTSMYLCASSLPVGVEKLFFGSGTQLSVL.

The chain links TRBV7-3 to TRBJ1-1, with D perhaps matching TRBD1 (5 bases). V was clipped by 4 bases and J by 4 bases, with 10 bases between them. The CDR3 is 13 amino acids. Germline V gives CDR1 SGHTA, CDR2 FQGTGA. In DNA, the CDR3 is TGTGCCAGCAGCTCGGGTGGGGGCACTGAAGCTTTCTTT. Encoded protein: CASSSGGGTEAFF.

The CDR3 here is CASQAGVQPQHF. CDR3 DNA: TGTGCCTCCCAAGCAGGGGTCCAGCCCCAGCATTTT. The chain couples TRBV25-1 to TRBJ1-5; TRBD1 might be the D (6 bases). The CDR3 consists of 12 residues. Trimming took off 11 bases at V and 7 bases at J, with 15 bases between the two ends. Germline CDR1 reads MGHDK; CDR2 reads SYGVNS.

This clone was counted a few times. The rearrangement links TRBV27 to TRBJ2-7; maybe TRBD2 (6 bases). Trimming stripped 3 bases from V and 0 bases from J, with 12 bases between. Germline assignment: CDR1 MNHEY and CDR2 SMNVEV (reference sequence). This CDR3 spans 15 amino acids. The CDR3 DNA reads TGTGCCAGCAGTTTCGGGGACTCCCGCTCCTACGAGCAGTACTTC. It translates to CASSFGDSRSYEQYF.

The rearrangement uses TRBV28 and TRBJ1-2, with D possibly being TRBD1 (6 bases). Per germline, CDR1 MDHEN and CDR2 SYDVKM. Trimming took off 7 bases at V and 2 bases at J, with 14 bases between the two ends. The CDR3 spans 14 residues. The CDR3 nucleotides are TGTGCCAGCACGAGGGGGTCTCTCAACTATGGCTACACCTTC. The encoded protein is CASTRGSLNYGYTF.

The chain couples TRBV2 to TRBJ2-7; unclear D gene. This CDR3 region has 12 residues. Germline V gene sequence: CDR1 SNHLY, CDR2 FYNNEI. The V and J ends lost 5 bases and 6 bases respectively, with 11 bases between them. In DNA, the CDR3 is TGTGCCAGCAGTCTCAGAAGGACCGAGCAGTACTTC. Translation: CASSLRRTEQYF.